The next 8 T cell receptor beta chains were all read from a single sample in a study of blood T cell repertoires in COVID-19. Sequenced by immunoSEQ multiplex PCR; TCRdb stores in-frame clones only, minus some. Among about 53,000 clones listed, 77% were seen once. Sequences were obtained from peripheral blood. Source of these receptors: a man in his 70s with active or convalescent COVID-19.

This rearrangement joins TRBV2 to TRBJ1-1; TRBD1 is a possible D gene (5 bases). V lost 5 bases and J 5 bases, leaving 15 bases between the germline ends. The CDR3 loop spans 14 amino acids. Germline V gene sequence: CDR1 SNHLY, CDR2 FYNNEI. The CDR3 loop reads CASSTLQGLTEAFF. The CDR3 DNA is TGTGCCAGCAGTACCCTGCAGGGCCTGACTGAAGCTTTCTTT.

The rearrangement uses TRBV6-1 and TRBJ2-5, with TRBD2 matching 8 bases. V shed 0 bases and J 2 bases; nucleotides not matched to a gene: 5. Germline-derived CDR1 and CDR2 are MNHNS and SASEGT. This CDR3 comprises 16 residues. This CDR3 reads CASSEAFGGGQETQYF. Here the CDR3 DNA reads TGTGCCAGCAGTGAAGCGTTCGGGGGGGGACAAGAGACCCAGTACTTC.

This chain connects TRBV6-4 to TRBJ2-3, with D perhaps matching TRBD2 (6 bases). In germline, CDR1 is MRHNA, CDR2 SNTAGT. The CDR3 is 15 residues long. Trimming stripped 0 bases from V and 3 bases from J, with 10 bases between. The CDR3 DNA reads as TGTGCCAGCAGTGACTCGTGGGGGGAAACAGATACGCAGTATTTT. Protein sequence: CASSDSWGETDTQYF.

This chain joins TRBV11-3 and TRBJ2-1; 9 bases line up with TRBD2. CDR3 length equals 16 residues. V lost 10 bases and J lost 3; bases outside the gene matches: 13. CDR1 is SGHNT, CDR2 YENEEA, per germline. The CDR3 reads CATTGGREGRYNEQFF. The DNA of the CDR3 is TGTGCCACCACCGGTGGGCGGGAGGGCCGCTACAATGAGCAGTTCTTC.

CDR3 amino acids: CSVGQGQETQYF. The CDR3 DNA follows: TGCAGCGTTGGACAGGGTCAAGAGACCCAGTACTTC. The chain joins TRBV29-1 to TRBJ2-5, with 7 bases matching TRBD1. The CDR3 extends over 12 amino acids. Per the germline V gene, CDR1 is SQVTM and CDR2 is ANQGSEA. With 4 bases clipped from V and 2 bases from J, the junction kept 1 base outside the gene matches.

This sequence joins TRBV19 and TRBJ1-1, with a possible D match to TRBD1 (5 bases). V lost 1 base and J lost 3, with 6 bases in between. This CDR3 has 13 amino acids. Looked up from germline, CDR1 is LNHDA and CDR2 is SQIVND (reference sequence). The DNA of the CDR3 is TGTGCCAGTAGTATAGGGGGCGACACTGAAGCTTTCTTT. This codes for CASSIGGDTEAFF.

The chain couples TRBV14 to TRBJ1-2; D remains unclear. The CDR3 runs 14 residues. Germline V gene data show CDR1 as SGHDN and CDR2 as FVKESK. V was pared by 3 bases and J by 1 base, with 9 bases between. CDR3 DNA: TGTGCCAGCAGCCAGGCTCGGGGTAACTATGGCTACACCTTC. It translates to CASSQARGNYGYTF.

CDR3 sequence reads: CASLGVGELFF. CDR3 DNA: TGTGCCAGCCTCGGAGTCGGGGAGCTGTTTTTT. The V gene is TRBV11-3, the J gene TRBJ2-2; D gene uncertain. CDR3 length: 11 residues. Trimming took off 8 bases at V and 7 bases at J, with 8 bases between the two ends. From germline, CDR1 is SGHNT and CDR2 YENEEA.